This is a list of T cell receptor beta chains from one sample in a study of OX40 agonist ivuxolimab in advanced cancers. The repertoire was sequenced with immunoSEQ multiplex PCR; TCRdb's copy has only in-frame clones and lacks some. The data show roughly 100,000 clones, 80% to 90% seen once. Sample: CD4+ or CD8+ T cells sorted from blood, taken in a trial of the OX40 agonist ivuxolimab. All receptors come from an adult with an advanced solid tumor such as melanoma, head and neck, liver or kidney cancer. The CDR3 runs from the conserved cysteine through the conserved F or W. Each record gives: CDR3 protein, CDR3 DNA, J gene, D gene, V gene, clone size. The D gene is left open where the match is weak. Clone size, where shown, is once, few, many, or a class for clones that have expanded.

CASRAGSGNTIYF | TGTGCCAGCAGGGCAGGGTCTGGAAACACCATATATTTT | TRBJ1-3 | NA | TRBV7-8 | NA
CASSLGGPTDTQYF | TGTGCCAGCAGCTTAGGTGGGCCTACAGATACGCAGTATTTT | TRBJ2-3 | NA | TRBV7-9 | NA
CASKGGDEQYF | TGTGCCAGCAAGGGGGGTGACGAGCAGTACTTC | TRBJ2-7 | NA | TRBV6-1 | NA
CASSFRGGGASSTQYF | TGTGCCAGCAGCTTTAGAGGCGGGGGGGCCTCGAGTACGCAGTATTTT | TRBJ2-3 | TRBD2 | TRBV7-2 | NA
CASSPAVSTEAFF | TGTGCCAGCAGCCCAGCAGTCTCCACTGAAGCTTTCTTT | TRBJ1-1 | NA | TRBV28 | few
CASSQAPQGDEKLFF | TGCGCCAGCAGCCAAGCGCCCCAGGGTGACGAAAAACTGTTTTTT | TRBJ1-4 | NA | TRBV4-1 | NA
CASSLPQSHNEQFF | TGTGCCAGCAGTTTACCACAGAGCCACAATGAGCAGTTCTTC | TRBJ2-1 | NA | TRBV28 | NA
CASSPDRGGDTQYF | TGTGCCAGCAGCCCAGATAGAGGTGGGGATACGCAGTATTTT | TRBJ2-3 | NA | TRBV9 | NA
CASSQVSADMWGNTIYF | TGTGCCAGCAGCCAAGTCTCGGCGGACATGTGGGGAAACACCATATATTTT | TRBJ1-3 | NA | TRBV4-2 | NA
CASSERGSQPSGYGYTF | TGTGCCAGCAGTGAAAGGGGTTCTCAACCAAGTGGCTATGGCTACACCTTC | TRBJ1-2 | NA | TRBV25-1 | NA
CSVEAKTYQFPGAQYF | TGCAGCGTTGAAGCTAAGACCTATCAGTTTCCCGGGGCCCAGTACTTC | TRBJ2-5 | NA | TRBV29-1 | NA
CASGLGQREPQFF | TGCGCCAGCGGCCTGGGGCAACGAGAACCGCAGTTCTTC | TRBJ2-1 | NA | TRBV5-1 | NA
CASGLGTALDTQYF | TGTGCTAGTGGTTTGGGGACAGCTTTAGATACGCAGTATTTT | TRBJ2-3 | NA | TRBV12-5 | NA
CASSTSGGNTGELFF | TGCGCCAGCAGCACTAGCGGGGGGAACACCGGGGAGCTGTTTTTT | TRBJ2-2 | TRBD2 | TRBV5-1 | once
CASSYSGALDSPLHF | TGTGCCAGCAGTTACTCGGGGGCTCTGGATTCACCCCTCCACTTT | TRBJ1-6 | NA | TRBV6-5 | few
CAISESRDRATYGYTF | TGTGCCATCAGTGAGTCGAGGGACAGGGCCACCTATGGCTACACCTTC | TRBJ1-2 | TRBD1 | TRBV10-3 | NA
CISGNLRDTIYF | TGTATCTCGGGGAATTTAAGAGACACCATATATTTT | TRBJ1-3 | NA | TRBV28 | NA
CASSSGTPKAYEQYF | TGTGCCAGCAGTTCCGGGACTCCGAAAGCCTACGAGCAGTACTTC | TRBJ2-7 | NA | TRBV28 | NA
CASSVEGTRDTIYF | TGTGCCAGCAGCGTAGAGGGCACTCGGGACACCATATATTTT | TRBJ1-3 | NA | TRBV9 | NA
CASSSTVGPNYGYTF | TGCGCCAGCAGCTCTACCGTAGGGCCTAACTATGGCTACACCTTC | TRBJ1-2 | NA | TRBV5-1 | NA
CSARENEGLHF | TGCAGTGCTAGAGAGAATGAGGGTCTCCACTTT | TRBJ1-6 | NA | TRBV20-1 | NA
CAWNQGSGNQPQHF | TGTGCCTGGAATCAGGGAAGCGGCAATCAGCCCCAGCATTTT | TRBJ1-5 | NA | TRBV30 | once
CASSSLNEKLFF | TGTGCCAGCAGTTCCCTTAATGAAAAACTGTTTTTT | TRBJ1-4 | NA | TRBV27 | NA
CASSLRGRGPGTDTQYF | TGTGCCAGCAGCTTACGCGGTAGGGGGCCGGGCACAGATACGCAGTATTTT | TRBJ2-3 | TRBD1 | TRBV11-2 | once
CASSQSTGSEGYTF | TGCGCCAGCAGCCAGTCGACAGGGAGCGAAGGCTACACCTTC | TRBJ1-2 | TRBD1 | TRBV5-1 | NA
CASSLNGNTIYF | TGTGCCAGCAGCTTAAACGGAAACACCATATATTTT | TRBJ1-3 | NA | TRBV7-9 | NA
CASLGQFSSPLHF | TGTGCCAGCCTAGGACAGTTTTCTTCACCCCTCCACTTT | TRBJ1-6 | NA | TRBV28 | NA
CASSLVLVQGFGYGYTF | TGTGCCAGCAGCTTAGTCCTAGTACAGGGTTTCGGCTATGGCTACACCTTC | TRBJ1-2 | NA | TRBV7-2 | once
CASSPDGAQPQHF | TGTGCCAGCAGCCCAGACGGTGCACAGCCCCAGCATTTT | TRBJ1-5 | NA | TRBV5-4 | NA
CASQGAEAFF | TGTGCCAGCCAGGGGGCTGAAGCTTTCTTT | TRBJ1-1 | TRBD1 | TRBV2 | NA
CASSLGSGTDTQYF | TGTGCCAGCAGCCTAGGGTCGGGCACAGATACGCAGTATTTT | TRBJ2-3 | NA | TRBV5-4 | few
CTSSQDSGAGPSGNTIYF | TGCACCAGCAGCCAAGATAGCGGAGCAGGACCCTCTGGAAACACCATATATTTT | TRBJ1-3 | NA | TRBV1 | NA
CASLSRAAPTNEKLFF | TGTGCCAGCCTGTCCCGGGCAGCCCCAACTAATGAAAAACTGTTTTTT | TRBJ1-4 | NA | TRBV28 | NA
CASSYSRQGFYEQYF | TGTGCCAGCAGTTACTCGCGGCAGGGCTTTTACGAGCAGTACTTC | TRBJ2-7 | NA | TRBV6-6 | NA
CASSYYPRGETQYF | TGTGCCAGCAGTTACTACCCTCGTGGGGAGACCCAGTACTTC | TRBJ2-5 | NA | TRBV6-5 | NA
CASSLGLNTEAFF | TGTGCCAGCAGCTTGGGATTGAACACTGAAGCTTTCTTT | TRBJ1-1 | NA | TRBV11-3 | NA
CASRADGNSYEQYF | TGTGCCAGCAGGGCGGACGGGAACTCCTACGAGCAGTACTTC | TRBJ2-7 | NA | TRBV7-2 | NA
CAWSSLNYGYTF | TGTGCCTGGAGTAGCCTCAACTATGGCTACACCTTC | TRBJ1-2 | NA | TRBV30 | NA
CASSYLDRDTGYTF | TGTGCCAGCAGTTACTTGGACAGGGATACTGGCTACACCTTC | TRBJ1-2 | TRBD1 | TRBV6-5 | NA
CASRPGTAQETQYF | TGTGCCAGCAGACCCGGGACAGCTCAAGAGACCCAGTACTTC | TRBJ2-5 | TRBD1 | TRBV2 | NA
CASSTGTNNSPLHF | TGTGCCAGCAGTACCGGGACAAATAATTCACCCCTCCACTTT | TRBJ1-6 | NA | TRBV28 | once
CASMGALQETQYF | TGCGCCAGCATGGGGGCTCTCCAAGAGACCCAGTACTTC | TRBJ2-5 | NA | TRBV10-1 | once
CASSPPGQSYEQYF | TGTGCCAGCTCACCACCGGGACAGTCCTACGAGCAGTACTTC | TRBJ2-7 | TRBD1 | TRBV18 | NA
CASSNGQAYEQFF | TGCGCCAGCAGTAACGGACAGGCCTATGAGCAGTTCTTC | TRBJ2-1 | TRBD1 | TRBV10-1 | NA
CSVEDFTAGNTIYF | TGCAGCGTTGAAGATTTCACAGCTGGAAACACCATATATTTT | TRBJ1-3 | NA | TRBV29-1 | NA
CASSQARRSGDTGELFF | TGTGCCAGTAGCCAAGCCCGCAGGTCCGGGGACACCGGGGAGCTGTTTTTT | TRBJ2-2 | NA | TRBV19 | NA
CASSPSYPTANTGELFF | TGTGCCAGTAGTCCTTCGTATCCGACAGCGAACACCGGGGAGCTGTTTTTT | TRBJ2-2 | NA | TRBV19 | NA
CASRTSNYQPQHF | TGTGCCAGCAGGACATCCAATTATCAGCCCCAGCATTTT | TRBJ1-5 | NA | TRBV6-1 | once
CASSPRGLMNTEAFF | TGTGCCAGCAGTCCACGGGGTTTAATGAACACTGAAGCTTTCTTT | TRBJ1-1 | NA | TRBV28 | NA
CASSWGRGLHEQYF | TGTGCCAGCAGTTGGGGCAGGGGGCTCCACGAGCAGTACTTC | TRBJ2-7 | TRBD1 | TRBV2 | NA
CATDHRTGEAFF | TGTGCCACTGATCATAGAACCGGTGAGGCTTTCTTT | TRBJ1-1 | NA | TRBV19 | NA
CSVRGGPSNEQFF | TGCAGCGTCCGCGGGGGCCCGTCCAATGAGCAGTTCTTC | TRBJ2-1 | NA | TRBV29-1 | once
CASSLVQQETQYF | TGTGCCAGCAGCTTAGTACAGCAAGAGACCCAGTACTTC | TRBJ2-5 | NA | TRBV7-2 | NA